Following are 19 T cell receptor beta chains from one sample sequenced in a study of T cells in Graves' hyperthyroidism and ophthalmopathy. Using RNA transcripts as the source, TCR beta CDR3 regions were amplified. An initial round of RT-PCR targeting the TCR CDR3 relied on the HTBI primer set. One entry per CDR3 protein, called by TCRdb with MiXCR from the multiplex PCR reads. The data contain hundreds of thousands of distinct CDR3 sequences, over 10% of them seen just once; the ten biggest clones take up around a tenth. The sequencing sample was made of blood. The receptors were sampled from a woman under 30 with Graves' hyperthyroidism.

Many counts were recorded for this clonotype. V usage is TRBV11-2 and J usage is TRBJ1-4, with a tentative D call TRBD1 (6 bases). Between the trimmed V and J ends, which lost 5 bases and 3 bases, there was a span of 28 bases. CDR3 length: 20 amino acids. From germline, CDR1 is SGHAT and CDR2 FQNNGV. In nucleotides, the CDR3 is TGTGCCAGCAGCCCCTCCGTCGCCGGGTCTTACAGGGCGGCTAATGAAAAACTGTTTTTT. It encodes CASSPSVAGSYRAANEKLFF.

In its sample, this clonotype was seen many times. J is TRBJ1-5 and V is TRBV19; the match to TRBD1 covers 9 bases. This CDR3 has 13 residues. The germline V gene encodes CDR1 LNHDA and CDR2 SQIVND (reference sequence). The V and J ends lost 7 bases and 5 bases, in that order; junction bases with no gene match: 3. Here the CDR3 DNA reads TGTGCCAGTACCCGGACAGGGGATCAGCCCCAGCATTTT. Its protein product is CASTRTGDQPQHF.

This clonotype was detected ten times or more. The chain is built from TRBV20-1 and TRBJ2-3; the D gene is possibly TRBD1 (5 bases). Germline-derived CDR1 and CDR2 are DFQATT and SNEGSKA (reference sequence). This CDR3 has 16 residues. Trimming cost V 0 bases and J 6 bases, with 19 bases left between them. The DNA of the CDR3 is TGCAGTGCTAGAGATTCTGGACAACCGGCGTTGGATACGCAGTATTTT. As protein: CSARDSGQPALDTQYF.

There are many counts of this clonotype. The chain joins TRBV2 to TRBJ2-3; TRBD1 might be the D (6 bases). The CDR3 is made up of 14 amino acids. V lost 4 bases, J lost 2 bases, and 10 bases lay in between. Germline assignment: CDR1 SNHLY and CDR2 FYNNEI. CDR3 protein: CASSGTEPTDTQYF. The CDR3 nucleotides read TGTGCCAGCAGTGGGACAGAACCCACAGATACGCAGTATTTT.

This clonotype was detected ten times or more. In DNA, the CDR3 is TGTGCCAGCAGCTACTATGGTGGGGAGCAGTTCTTC. Translation: CASSYYGGEQFF. The chain combines TRBV7-3 with TRBJ2-1, with D unresolved. This CDR3 comprises 12 residues. V lost 4 bases, J lost 10 bases, and 11 bases lay in between. Germline loops: CDR1 SGHTA, CDR2 FQGTGA.

This clonotype was seen a handful of times. The rearrangement links TRBV7-8 to TRBJ2-3; 7 bases are a match to TRBD2. J gave up 5 bases and V 6 bases, and 8 bases lay outside the gene matches. CDR1 and CDR2 (germline): SGHVS, FQNEAQ. This CDR3 is built from 14 residues. The CDR3 sequence is CASRGRGERDTQYF. The CDR3 bases are TGTGCCAGCAGGGGACGGGGGGAGAGAGATACGCAGTATTTT.

The chain is built from TRBV4-3 and TRBJ2-5; 14 bases align to TRBD2. Germline CDR1 reads LGHNA; CDR2 reads YSLEER. The CDR3 covers 18 residues. V trimming: 5 bases; J trimming: 3 bases; junction bases outside the gene matches: 11. The CDR3 region is CASSKRLAGGVKKETQYF. CDR3 DNA sequence: TGCGCCAGCAGCAAGAGACTAGCGGGAGGGGTTAAGAAAGAGACCCAGTACTTC.

The rearrangement links TRBV20-1 to TRBJ2-2, with D perhaps matching TRBD2 (6 bases). The CDR3 is made up of 19 amino acids. Germline lookup yields CDR1 DFQATT and CDR2 SNEGSKA (reference sequence). V lost 1 base, J lost 2 bases, and 23 bases lay in between. CDR3 in DNA: TGCAGTGCTAGAGGCAGTGGGATCCGTCCAGGACTAAACACCGGGGAGCTGTTTTTT. The encoded protein is CSARGSGIRPGLNTGELFF.

CDR3 sequence: CASSLVSGSTF. CDR3 in DNA: TGTGCCAGCAGCTTAGTGTCAGGGTCAACCTTC. This chain uses TRBV7-9 with TRBJ1-2; D perhaps matches TRBD1 (5 bases). Germline V gives CDR1 SEHNR, CDR2 FQNEAQ (reference sequence). Trimming cost V 1 base and J 14 bases, with 11 bases left between them. The CDR3 is 11 amino acids.

The V and J genes are TRBV4-3 and TRBJ2-7, with 11 bases that match TRBD1. The CDR3 length is 15 residues. In germline, CDR1 is LGHNA, CDR2 YSLEER. V trimming: 3 bases; J trimming: 4 bases; junction bases outside the gene matches: 5. The CDR3 sequence is CASSQRTGGEYEQYF. CDR3 nucleotide sequence: TGCGCCAGCAGCCAGAGGACAGGGGGCGAGTACGAGCAGTACTTC.

This clonotype was seen repeatedly, ten times or more. The gene calls are TRBV20-1 and TRBJ2-7; 9 bases are shared with TRBD2. The CDR3 runs 14 residues. The J segment lost 5 bases and the V segment lost 6 bases, leaving 11 bases of the junction unmatched. Germline-derived CDR1 and CDR2 are DFQATT and SNEGSKA (reference sequence). CDR3 region: CSALDAGGPDEQYF. CDR3 bases: TGCAGTGCCCTCGACGCGGGGGGGCCTGACGAGCAGTACTTC.

J is TRBJ2-1 and V is TRBV2; D possibly matches TRBD1 or TRBD2 (5 bases each). The CDR3 spans 16 residues. The V gene's germline CDR1 is SNHLY and CDR2 FYNNEI. Deletions cut 10 bases from V and 0 bases from J, with 19 bases between. The CDR3, as DNA: TGTGCCACCGCATTTCGTGGGGGATACTCCTACAATGAGCAGTTCTTC. Its translation is CATAFRGGYSYNEQFF.

This clonotype occurred many times. CDR3: CASKDLAGTDTQYF. CDR3 bases: TGTGCCAGCAAGGATCTAGCGGGAACAGATACGCAGTATTTT. This rearrangement joins TRBV2 to TRBJ2-3, with 9 bases that match TRBD2. This CDR3 contains 14 residues. Germline loops: CDR1 SNHLY, CDR2 FYNNEI. Losses at the gene ends were 7 bases for V and 3 bases for J; bases not matched to a gene: 5.

V gene TRBV3-1 combines with J gene TRBJ2-3; perhaps TRBD1 as D (6 bases). Germline assignment: CDR1 LGHDT and CDR2 YNNKEL (reference sequence). CDR3 length equals 17 residues. V shed 5 bases and J shed 0 bases, with 18 bases lying between them. CDR3 in amino acids: CASSASETGPSTDTQYF. CDR3 in DNA: TGTGCCAGCAGCGCTTCTGAGACAGGTCCAAGCACAGATACGCAGTATTTT.

This clonotype was picked up many times. The J gene is TRBJ2-3, the V gene TRBV3-1; 12 nucleotides match TRBD2. Trimming cost V 1 base and J 1 base; bases outside gene matches: 3. CDR1 and CDR2 from the germline V gene are LGHDT and YNNKEL (reference sequence). The CDR3 extends over 17 amino acids. CDR3 amino acids: CASSQGLAGDRTDTQYF. The CDR3 region has the DNA TGTGCCAGCAGCCAAGGACTAGCGGGGGACCGCACAGATACGCAGTATTTT.

This clonotype appeared many times. The rearrangement links TRBV12-3 or TRBV12-4 to TRBJ1-3, with D unresolved. V was trimmed by 1 base and J by 3 bases, leaving 10 bases between them. This CDR3 region has 15 residues. The CDR3 loop reads CASSLGPIRGNTIYF. Written as DNA, the CDR3 is TGTGCCAGCAGTTTAGGACCGATACGTGGAAACACCATATATTTT.

The chain recombines TRBV28 with TRBJ2-6, with TRBD1 as a possible D gene (5 bases). This CDR3 spans 17 amino acids. CDR1 and CDR2 from the germline V gene are MDHEN and SYDVKM. V was trimmed by 5 bases and J by 0 bases, leaving 14 bases between them. Here the CDR3 reads CASSPYQGSSGANVLTF. The CDR3 nucleotides read TGTGCCAGCAGTCCGTATCAGGGCAGCTCTGGGGCCAACGTCCTGACTTTC.

This clonotype was counted at least ten times. The chain couples TRBV7-2 to TRBJ2-3, with no clear D. Germline CDR1 SGHTA, CDR2 FQGNSA. The germline V and J ends were trimmed by 1 base and 2 bases, with 10 bases remaining between them. The CDR3 loop spans 15 amino acids. The CDR3 DNA sequence: TGTGCCAGCAGCTTAGATGGAACGATCACAGATACGCAGTATTTT. Translated, it gives CASSLDGTITDTQYF. The full variable domain, rest sourced from reference TRBV7-2 and TRBJ2-3, is GAGVSQSPSNKVTEKGKDVELRCDPISGHTALYWYRQSLGQGLEFLIYFQGNSAPDKSGLPSDRFSAERTGGSVSTLTIQRTQQEDSAVYLCASSLDGTITDTQYFGPGTRLTVL.

The CDR3 DNA is TGTGCCAGTGTTGGTCGTGGCCGGCTCTATGGCTACACCTTC. Amino acids: CASVGRGRLYGYTF. This chain links TRBV6-2 or TRBV6-3 with TRBJ1-2; D call uncertain. CDR1 and CDR2 from the germline V gene are MNHEY and SVGEGT. Trimming took off 9 bases at V and 4 bases at J, with 18 bases between the two ends. The CDR3 consists of 14 residues.